The 18 T cell receptor beta chains given below trace back to one sample, sequenced in a study of CD8+CD57+ T cells in acquired aplastic anemia. TCR beta VDJ and CDR3 profiles were obtained from a genomic DNA template. Using its own MiXCR run on the reads, TCRdb lists one record per CDR3 protein. This sample has some 410,000 distinct CDR3 sequences, with about two thirds found just once. The sequenced sample was sorted CD4+, CD8+, or CD8+CD57+ T cells (not recorded which) from PBMCs. The source of these receptors is a human donor in good health, serving as a control.

The chain joins TRBV20-1 to TRBJ2-5; unclear D gene. The CDR3 is made up of 11 amino acids. Germline V gives CDR1 DFQATT, CDR2 SNEGSKA (reference sequence). V was clipped by 2 bases and J by 13 bases, with 14 bases between them. This chain's CDR3 is CSARCPRRRYF. CDR3 DNA sequence: TGCAGTGCTAGATGCCCTCGGCGGCGGTACTTC.

The chain uses TRBV12-3 or TRBV12-4 and TRBJ2-3, with a weak D call TRBD2 (5 bases). The V end lost 7 bases, the J end lost 8 bases, and 13 bases lay between the germline ends. This CDR3 comprises 12 residues. CDR3 sequence reads: CASTGGGRTQYF. In DNA, the CDR3 is TGTGCCAGCACCGGTGGCGGGCGTACGCAGTATTTT.

The DNA for the CDR3 is TGTGCCAGCAGCTTAGACCTGGGGAAGCAGTACTTC. Encoded protein: CASSLDLGKQYF. The chain is built from TRBV7-6 and TRBJ2-7; D not certain. The CDR3 sequence is 12 residues long. With 1 base removed from V and 8 bases from J, the gap between germline ends came to 9 bases. Germline V gene sequence: CDR1 SGHVS, CDR2 FNYEAQ. The full variable domain, its missing parts supplied by reference TRBV7-6 and TRBJ2-7, is GAGVSQSPRYKVTKRGQDVALRCDPISGHVSLYWYRQALGQGPEFLTYFNYEAQQDKSGLPNDRFSAERPEGSISTLTIQRTEQRDSAMYRCASSLDLGKQYFGPGTRLTVT.

Points on this clonotype: The junction does not match germline at one end; this may be a read error. The chain links TRBV12-5 to TRBJ1-4; D gene ambiguous. CDR1 LGHNT and CDR2 FRNRAP come from the germline V gene. There are 11 residues in the CDR3. In DNA, the CDR3 is TGTGCTGGTGGCTACGGTGAAAAACTGTTTTTT. It translates to CAGGYGEKLFF.

V and J are TRBV20-1 and TRBJ1-5; D remains ambiguous. V was shortened by 6 bases and J by 16 bases, with 22 bases between the two germline ends. The germline V gene has CDR1 DFQATT and CDR2 SNEGSKA (reference sequence). The CDR3 has 12 residues. CDR3 DNA: TGCAGTGCCCCGGCGGTGGGAGTCCGCCACCATTTT. Amino acids: CSAPAVGVRHHF.

For this clonotype: This likely comes from a read error, as the CDR3 has no conserved phenylalanine or tryptophan at its end. The limits of the CDR3 on the DNA are not certain, so only TCRdb's listed CDR3 is given. The CDR3 loop is CASRATDAQPQDS. The rearrangement links TRBV7-9 to TRBJ1-5. Germline lookup yields CDR1 SEHNR and CDR2 FQNEAQ (reference sequence). The CDR3 is 13 amino acids long, termini counted.

This chain joins TRBV6-5 and TRBJ2-3; 9 bases are shared with TRBD2. Per germline, CDR1 MNHEY and CDR2 SVGAGI. Losses at the gene ends were 0 bases for V and 0 bases for J; bases not matched to a gene: 4. The CDR3 spans 17 residues. The CDR3 reads CASSYSPSGGSTDTQYF. The DNA of the CDR3 is TGTGCCAGCAGTTACTCCCCAAGCGGGGGGAGCACAGATACGCAGTATTTT.

This rearrangement joins TRBV4-2 to TRBJ1-2, with a weak D call TRBD1 (6 bases). The CDR3 runs 13 residues. Trimming removed 5 bases at V and 7 bases at J, with 14 bases between. The germline V gene encodes CDR1 LGHNA and CDR2 YNFKEQ. Written as DNA, the CDR3 is TGTGCCAGCAGCGGGTGGGGGGCCCTTGGCTACACCTTC. It encodes CASSGWGALGYTF.

This clonotype was seen just once. In nucleotides, the CDR3 is TGTGCCAGCAGCAGAGGGGACGGGGTGCGGTACTCCGTGCAGTACTTC. This gives the protein CASSRGDGVRYSVQYF. V and J are TRBV7-2 and TRBJ2-7; D is possibly TRBD1 or TRBD2 (5 bases each). The V gene's germline CDR1 is SGHTA and CDR2 FQGNSA. Between the trimmed V and J ends, which lost 5 bases and 9 bases, there was a span of 26 bases. The CDR3 contains 16 residues.

This clonotype was seen many times. The chain uses TRBV6-5 and TRBJ1-1; D is unclear. CDR3 length: 14 residues. Germline CDR1 is MNHEY and CDR2 is SVGAGI. The V gene lost 2 bases and the J gene lost 0 bases, with 7 bases spanning the gap. The CDR3 is CASSYQGLNTEAFF. CDR3 in DNA: TGTGCCAGCAGTTACCAAGGACTGAACACTGAAGCTTTCTTT.

The rearrangement uses TRBV7-3 and TRBJ1-1; D unresolved. Germline V gene sequence: CDR1 SGHTA, CDR2 FQGTGA. V was shortened by 6 bases and J by 11 bases, with 22 bases between the two germline ends. The CDR3 runs to 14 residues. The CDR3 nucleotides read TGTGCCAGCAGTGATTCACGAATCCATGCTGCTGCTTTCTTT. It codes for CASSDSRIHAAAFF.

This chain connects TRBV4-1 to TRBJ2-1; D call uncertain. The germline CDR1 and CDR2 sequences are MGHRA and YSYEKL. The germline V and J ends were trimmed by 5 bases and 15 bases, with 26 bases remaining between them. The CDR3 has 15 amino acids. The CDR3 nucleotides read TGCGCCAGCAGCACCTTGATGGTAGGCCTCTCCAGACGGTTCTTC. Translating it yields CASSTLMVGLSRRFF.

About this clonotype itself: Germline is not matched at one junction end, which may reflect a read error. The CDR3 region has the DNA TGTGCCAGCAACCTGACAGCGGGATCCACTGAAGTTTTCTTT. It encodes CASNLTAGSTEVFF. The V call is TRBV15, the J call TRBJ1-1; D perhaps matches TRBD1 (5 bases). The germline V gene encodes CDR1 LNHNV and CDR2 YYDKDF (reference sequence). CDR3 length: 14 residues.

This clonotype was observed at least ten times. The rearrangement links TRBV7-2 to TRBJ2-7; tentatively, D is TRBD2 (6 bases). CDR3 size: 15 residues. The V gene's germline CDR1 is SGHTA and CDR2 FQGNSA. Trimming removed 6 bases from V and 0 bases from J, with 15 bases in between. The CDR3 nucleotides are TGTGCCAGCAGGATCCGGGACTCCTTCTCCTACGAGCAGTACTTC. Translating it yields CASRIRDSFSYEQYF.

This clonotype was picked up one time. The chain has TRBV5-4 and TRBJ2-2; no definite D call. Trimming left V 3 bases short and J 4 bases short, with 10 bases between. CDR1 and CDR2 (germline): SGHNT, YYREEE (reference sequence). The CDR3 extends over 14 amino acids. The CDR3 DNA follows: TGTGCCAGCAGCTCCCACGGCAGCACCGGGGAGCTGTTTTTT. Its translation is CASSSHGSTGELFF.

This clonotype was counted many times. This chain links TRBV12-5 with TRBJ1-1; D is ambiguous. The germline CDR1 and CDR2 sequences are LGHNT and FRNRAP. The CDR3 is 13 amino acids. V shed 7 bases and J shed 1 base, with 10 bases lying between them. The CDR3 nucleotides are TGTGCTAGTGCCGTGACACCGAACACTGAAGCTTTCTTT. It specifies CASAVTPNTEAFF.

The V gene is TRBV20-1, the J gene TRBJ2-7, with D perhaps matching TRBD1 or TRBD2 (5 bases each). V lost 4 bases and J lost 6, with 16 bases in between. This CDR3 region has 13 residues. In germline, CDR1 is DFQATT, CDR2 SNEGSKA (reference sequence). The CDR3 sequence: CSAKEGSNSEQYF. CDR3 coding DNA: TGCAGTGCTAAAGAGGGGTCGAACAGCGAGCAGTACTTC.

Points on this clonotype: Germline and junction disagree at one end, which may indicate a read error. The genes are TRBV2 and TRBJ2-5, with 8 bases matching TRBD1. The CDR3 has 15 amino acids. From germline, CDR1 is SNHLY and CDR2 FYNNEI. CDR3 sequence: CASRTRTGCQETHFW. Here the CDR3 DNA reads TGTGCCAGCAGGACACGGACAGGGTGCCAAGAGACGCACTTCTGG.